This is a list of T cell receptor beta chains from one sample in a study of graft-versus-host responses after intestinal transplantation. Assay: immunoSEQ multiplex PCR; the TCRdb copy retains only in-frame clones and omits some. The repertoire has 15,000 to 17,000 clones, around two thirds of them found once; the top ten carry approximately 3.5%. The sample consisted of ileum tissue, taken 14 days after transplant. The receptors shown here come from a human patient who received an intestinal transplant, so some T cells may come from the graft donor. Each CDR3 is given with its conserved first and last residue. Fields, in order: clone size, J gene, V gene, D gene, CDR3 length, CDR3 protein, CDR3 DNA. A D gene is named only where the DNA matches it firmly. Clone size, where shown, is once, few, many, or a class for clones that have expanded.

>.|TRBJ2-7|TRBV5-1|.|15
CASSSVETGPHEQYF
TGCGCCAGCAGCTCGGTAGAGACAGGACCGCACGAGCAGTACTTC
>.|TRBJ1-4|TRBV18|.|14
CASSPGTTNEKLFF
TGTGCCAGCTCACCCGGGACAACTAATGAAAAACTGTTTTTT
>.|TRBJ2-5|TRBV5-8|TRBD1|17
CASTPGQGSMKDETQYF
TGTGCCAGCACCCCGGGACAGGGGTCGATGAAGGACGAGACCCAGTACTTC
>.|TRBJ1-3|TRBV29-1|.|15
CSVGGLGSSGNTIYF
TGCAGCGTTGGGGGCCTAGGGAGCTCTGGAAACACCATATATTTT
>.|TRBJ1-4|TRBV5-4|.|14
CASSFDSGGEKLFF
TGTGCCAGCAGCTTTGACTCAGGAGGGGAAAAACTGTTTTTT
>.|TRBJ1-2|TRBV5-6|.|13
CASSLAEDYGYTF
TGTGCCAGCAGCTTGGCAGAGGACTATGGCTACACCTTC
>few|TRBJ2-7|TRBV7-6|.|13
CASSTGTFYEQYF
TGTGCCAGCAGTACCGGGACCTTCTACGAGCAGTACTTC
>.|TRBJ1-1|TRBV6-1|.|13
CAALRAAWAEAFF
TGTGCAGCTCTCAGGGCCGCTTGGGCTGAAGCTTTCTTT
>.|TRBJ1-1|TRBV5-1|.|14
CASSKGGWNTEAFF
TGCGCCAGCAGCAAGGGGGGTTGGAACACTGAAGCTTTCTTT
>.|TRBJ2-1|TRBV7-9|TRBD2|15
CASSLGASGSNEQFF
TGTGCCAGCAGCTTAGGGGCTAGCGGGAGCAATGAGCAGTTCTTC
>.|TRBJ1-1|TRBV7-6|.|14
CASRQGRSNTEAFF
TGTGCCAGCAGACAGGGACGGAGTAACACTGAAGCTTTCTTT
>.|TRBJ2-5|TRBV4-1|.|16
CASSQDQGYRQETQYF
TGCGCCAGCAGCCAAGATCAAGGGTACAGGCAAGAGACCCAGTACTTC
>.|TRBJ1-2|TRBV30|.|11
CAWSVLGGYTF
TGTGCCTGGAGTGTATTGGGTGGCTACACCTTC
>.|TRBJ1-3|TRBV19|.|15
CASSQDSSSGNTIYF
TGTGCCAGTAGTCAGGACAGCAGCTCTGGAAACACCATATATTTT
>.|TRBJ2-7|TRBV29-1|.|14
CSVLGGASSYEQYF
TGCAGCGTCCTAGGAGGGGCCTCCAGCTACGAGCAGTACTTC
>.|TRBJ2-2|TRBV6-6|TRBD2|14
CASCLAGLSGELFF
TGTGCCAGCTGCCTAGCGGGGCTATCCGGGGAGCTGTTTTTT
>.|TRBJ1-1|TRBV29-1|.|11
CSTGGQYGAFF
TGCAGCACCGGGGGGCAGTATGGAGCTTTCTTT
>.|TRBJ2-7|TRBV4-1|.|13
CASSFGLSYEQYF
TGCGCCAGCAGCTTCGGGCTCTCCTACGAGCAGTACTTC
>.|TRBJ2-3|TRBV7-3|.|14
CASSLIPSTDTQYF
TGTGCCAGCAGCTTAATTCCCAGCACAGATACGCAGTATTTT
>.|TRBJ2-7|TRBV4-1|.|14
CASSQETSFYEQYF
TGCGCCAGCAGCCAAGAAACGAGTTTCTACGAGCAGTACTTC
>.|TRBJ2-1|TRBV30|.|13
CAWSKGGRDEQFF
TGTGCCTGGAGTAAAGGAGGGCGGGATGAGCAGTTCTTC
>.|TRBJ2-3|TRBV27|.|13
CASSLIGPDTQYF
TGTGCCAGCAGTTTAATTGGCCCAGATACGCAGTATTTT
>.|TRBJ1-2|TRBV6-1|.|13
CASSEAGLYGYTF
TGTGCCAGCAGTGAAGCTGGGCTCTATGGCTACACCTTC
>few|TRBJ1-5|TRBV30|TRBD1|18
CAWSVQRTGYYSNQPQHF
TGTGCCTGGAGTGTCCAAAGGACAGGCTACTATAGCAATCAGCCCCAGCATTTT